The 10 T cell receptor beta chains reported below all come from one sample, sequenced in a study of blood T cells in healthy people across ages. Using a J-beta primer mix together with a sample-barcoded 5' primer, a second PCR was run for roughly 7 to 12 cycles. TCRdb fed the 5' RACE reads into MiXCR, producing one record per CDR3 protein. The table shows 850,000 to 1,100,000 distinct CDR3 sequences, with around two fifths occurring only once. Sequencing was performed on blood. The receptor set was obtained from a man aged 18 to 30 in good health.

This clonotype was counted a few times. The chain couples TRBV12-3 or TRBV12-4 to TRBJ1-2, with unresolved D. This CDR3 contains 13 residues. V lost 5 bases to trimming and J lost 8 bases, with 15 bases between them. CDR3: CASSPGPVGGYTF. The CDR3, as DNA: TGTGCCAGCAGTCCCGGGCCCGTTGGAGGCTACACCTTC.

This clonotype came up a few times. V is TRBV6-1 and J is TRBJ2-7, with D possibly TRBD2 on 5 matching bases. The CDR3 length is 15 residues. Germline assignment: CDR1 MNHNS and CDR2 SASEGT. Trimming left V 0 bases short and J 4 bases short, with 13 bases between. The CDR3 region has the DNA TGTGCCAGCAGTGAAGCGGGAGCAGAATTATACGAGCAGTACTTC. This encodes CASSEAGAELYEQYF.

This clonotype turned up a few times. J is TRBJ2-7 and V is TRBV6-5; perhaps D is TRBD1 or TRBD2 (5 bases each). This CDR3 is built from 13 residues. Germline V gene sequence: CDR1 MNHEY, CDR2 SVGAGI. Trimming left V 11 bases short and J 3 bases short, with 17 bases between. The CDR3 protein is CASTPGPDYEQYF. In DNA, the CDR3 is TGTGCCTCAACCCCGGGGCCTGACTACGAGCAGTACTTC.

This clonotype was counted between two and nine times. V gene TRBV6-5 combines with J gene TRBJ1-1; TRBD1 might be the D (5 bases). Germline V gene lookup returns CDR1 MNHEY and CDR2 SVGAGI. V was shortened by 6 bases and J by 4 bases, with 15 bases between the two germline ends. CDR3 size: 14 residues. The DNA of the CDR3 is TGTGCCAGCAGCCCTACCGGGACCGGCACTGAAGCTTTCTTT. Protein sequence: CASSPTGTGTEAFF.

The table lists this clonotype with a few counts. The CDR3 reads CATSTGQHYGYTF. The CDR3 bases are TGTGCCACCAGCACCGGACAGCACTATGGCTACACCTTC. The gene calls are TRBV15 and TRBJ1-2, with a weak D call TRBD1 (6 bases). V was pared by 4 bases and J by 3 bases, with 9 bases between. The CDR3 has 13 residues. Germline assignment: CDR1 LNHNV and CDR2 YYDKDF (reference sequence).

This clonotype was observed a handful of times. V gene TRBV2 combines with J gene TRBJ1-2, with unresolved D. The V end lost 3 bases, the J end lost 8 bases, and 10 bases lay between the germline ends. The germline V gene has CDR1 SNHLY and CDR2 FYNNEI. The CDR3 totals 12 residues. The CDR3 DNA sequence: TGTGCCAGCAGTGACTTTCTGGGCGGCTACACCTTC. The encoded protein is CASSDFLGGYTF. The variable domain in full, with the rest retrieved from reference TRBV2 and TRBJ1-2, is EPEVTQTPSHQVTQMGQEVILRCVPISNHLYFYWYRQILGQKVEFLVSFYNNEISEKSEIFDDQFSVERPDGSNFTLKIRSTKLEDSAMYFCASSDFLGGYTFGSGTRLTVV.

The chain combines TRBV29-1 with TRBJ2-2; either TRBD1 or TRBD2 may fit D (5 bases each). CDR3 length: 15 amino acids. Germline V gene data show CDR1 as SQVTM and CDR2 as ANQGSEA. The V and J ends lost 1 base and 4 bases respectively, with 13 bases between them. This CDR3 reads CSVEAGRGGTGELFF. The CDR3 nucleotides read TGCAGCGTTGAAGCGGGCCGTGGGGGCACCGGGGAGCTGTTTTTT.

The chain couples TRBV24-1 to TRBJ1-4; D may be TRBD1 (5 bases). Germline values: CDR1 KGHDR, CDR2 SFDVKD. Trimming took off 0 bases at V and 8 bases at J, with 15 bases between the two ends. This CDR3 contains 16 residues. CDR3: CATSDLNGEGEEKLFF. DNA for the CDR3: TGTGCCACCAGTGATTTGAACGGGGAAGGGGAAGAAAAACTGTTTTTT.

This clonotype turned up a few times. The gene calls are TRBV2 and TRBJ2-3; D uncertain. Germline-derived CDR1 and CDR2 are SNHLY and FYNNEI. This CDR3 region has 14 residues. V lost 2 bases and J lost 2, with 8 bases in between. The CDR3 DNA sequence: TGTGCCAGCAGTGAAATAAAGATCACAGATACGCAGTATTTT. Its protein is CASSEIKITDTQYF.

This clonotype was found once. The junction and the germline gene differ at one end; a read error may be behind it. The chain employs TRBV20-1 and TRBJ1-4; D is unclear. The CDR3 length is 15 residues. Per germline, CDR1 DFQATT and CDR2 SNEGSKA (reference sequence). In DNA, the CDR3 is TGCAGTGCTAGGGTGGACGGCCCAACCAATGAAAAACTGTTTTTT. Protein product: CSARVDGPTNEKLFF.